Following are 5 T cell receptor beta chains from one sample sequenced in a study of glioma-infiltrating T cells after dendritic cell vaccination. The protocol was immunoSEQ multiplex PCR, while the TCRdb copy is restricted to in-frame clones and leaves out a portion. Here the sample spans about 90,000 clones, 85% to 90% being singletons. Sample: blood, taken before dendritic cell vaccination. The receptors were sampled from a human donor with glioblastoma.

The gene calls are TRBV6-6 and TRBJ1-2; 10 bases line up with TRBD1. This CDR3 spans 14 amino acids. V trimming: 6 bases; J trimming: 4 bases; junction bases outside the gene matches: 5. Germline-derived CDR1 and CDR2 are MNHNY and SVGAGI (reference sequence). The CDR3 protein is CASSKGQGSYGYTF. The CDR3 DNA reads TGTGCCAGCAGCAAGGGACAGGGGAGCTATGGCTACACCTTC.

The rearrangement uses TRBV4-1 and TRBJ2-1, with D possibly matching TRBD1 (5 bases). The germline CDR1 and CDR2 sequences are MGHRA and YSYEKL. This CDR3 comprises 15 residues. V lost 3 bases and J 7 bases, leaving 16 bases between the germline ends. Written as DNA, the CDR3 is TGCGCCAGCAGCCAGGACATTTTAAGAGAGAATGAGCAGTTCTTC. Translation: CASSQDILRENEQFF.

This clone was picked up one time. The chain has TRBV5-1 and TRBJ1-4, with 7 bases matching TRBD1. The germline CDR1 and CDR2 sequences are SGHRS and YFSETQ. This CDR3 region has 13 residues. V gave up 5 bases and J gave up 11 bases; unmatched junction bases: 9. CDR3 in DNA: TGCGCCAGCAGTTACAGGGGAGGAGAGAAACTGTTTTTT. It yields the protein CASSYRGGEKLFF.

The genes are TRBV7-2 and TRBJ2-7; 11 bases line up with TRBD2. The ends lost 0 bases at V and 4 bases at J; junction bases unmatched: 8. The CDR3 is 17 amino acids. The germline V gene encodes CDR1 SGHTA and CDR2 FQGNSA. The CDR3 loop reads CASSLAPGLAGKYEQYF. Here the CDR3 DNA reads TGTGCCAGCAGCTTAGCACCAGGACTAGCGGGCAAATACGAGCAGTACTTC.

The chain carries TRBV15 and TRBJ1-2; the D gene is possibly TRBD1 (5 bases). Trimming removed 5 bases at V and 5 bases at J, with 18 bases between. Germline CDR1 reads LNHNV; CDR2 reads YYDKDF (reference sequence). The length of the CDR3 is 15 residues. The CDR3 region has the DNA TGTGCCACCAGCGGGGGTCGCGGGGCCATATATGGCTACACCTTC. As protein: CATSGGRGAIYGYTF.